This T cell receptor beta chain is from a study of blood T cell repertoires in COVID-19. Study information: From the United States, Italy and Spain came samples of acute and convalescent COVID-19. T cells, B-cell-depleted T cells, or PBMCs supplied cDNA or gDNA.

V lost 1 base to trimming and J lost 9 bases; unmatched junction nucleotides: 7. The CDR3 consists of 15 residues. From germline, CDR1 is SGHVS and CDR2 FNYEAQ. Study processing details: Cell counts per sample came from amplifying reference gene primers. Generated by immunoSEQ multiplex PCR, the TCRdb table keeps only in-frame clones and is missing some. D and trimming were read from the DNA, whereas the V and J calls and clone size are those reported in that table. The sample carries just over 150,000 clones, over 75% recorded once. The receptor's source is a middle-aged woman with acute or convalescent COVID-19. The chain employs TRBV7-6 and TRBJ2-1; 9 bases fit TRBD2. Sequenced material: peripheral blood. CDR3 in amino acids: CASSLEIAGESEQFF. The CDR3 coding sequence is TGTGCCAGCAGCTTAGAGATAGCGGGAGAGTCTGAGCAGTTCTTC.